These 5 T cell receptor beta chains share one sample of origin, sequenced in a study of beta chain features in type 1 diabetes. What was sequenced were expressed TCRB transcripts, since all of the isolated RNA had been reverse transcribed. Here immunoSEQ multiplex PCR was the method, and the copy in TCRdb shows in-frame clones only, minus some. The profile shows roughly 150,000 clones, about 8.1% of them singletons. What was sequenced was central memory CD4+ T cells from blood. Receptors were obtained from a man younger than 35 in good health.

This clone was observed at least ten times. The rearrangement links TRBV7-2 to TRBJ2-3; D gene ambiguous. The CDR3 sequence is 15 residues long. In germline, CDR1 is SGHTA, CDR2 FQGNSA. Trimming stripped 3 bases from V and 2 bases from J, with 12 bases between. Written as DNA, the CDR3 is TGTGCCAGCAGCTTCGACTTCCATGACACAGATACGCAGTATTTT. This codes for CASSFDFHDTDTQYF.

This clone was detected only a few times. This chain uses TRBV11-2 with TRBJ1-1; D not certain. The CDR3 is made up of 13 amino acids. V shed 8 bases and J shed 1 base, with 11 bases lying between them. Germline V gene sequence: CDR1 SGHAT, CDR2 FQNNGV. The CDR3 loop reads CASSLGRNTEAFF. The CDR3 nucleotides are TGTGCCAGCTCCTTAGGCAGGAACACTGAAGCTTTCTTT.

The chain uses TRBV7-3 and TRBJ2-3; possibly TRBD1 for D (6 bases). Germline V gene data show CDR1 as SGHTA and CDR2 as FQGTGA. The CDR3 runs to 16 residues. V was trimmed by 5 bases and J by 2 bases, leaving 17 bases between them. CDR3 sequence reads: CASSRDAGVYTDTQYF. The CDR3 DNA reads as TGTGCCAGCAGCCGCGACGCAGGGGTCTACACAGATACGCAGTATTTT.

The V call is TRBV5-1, the J call TRBJ1-1; D call uncertain. The CDR3 spans 11 residues. The germline V gene has CDR1 SGHRS and CDR2 YFSETQ. The V and J ends lost 7 bases and 1 base respectively, with 5 bases between them. CDR3 in DNA: TGCGCCAGCGCAGAGAACACTGAAGCTTTCTTT. Amino acids: CASAENTEAFF.

This clone has more than one count but fewer than ten. This rearrangement joins TRBV7-2 to TRBJ2-1, with 10 bases identical to TRBD2. Germline CDR1 is SGHTA and CDR2 is FQGNSA. V was pared by 5 bases and J by 5 bases, with 6 bases of the junction left unmatched. This CDR3 is built from 15 residues. CDR3 sequence (DNA): TGTGCCAGCAGCCTCAGCGGGGGGGCCCACAATGAGCAGTTCTTC. It codes for CASSLSGGAHNEQFF.